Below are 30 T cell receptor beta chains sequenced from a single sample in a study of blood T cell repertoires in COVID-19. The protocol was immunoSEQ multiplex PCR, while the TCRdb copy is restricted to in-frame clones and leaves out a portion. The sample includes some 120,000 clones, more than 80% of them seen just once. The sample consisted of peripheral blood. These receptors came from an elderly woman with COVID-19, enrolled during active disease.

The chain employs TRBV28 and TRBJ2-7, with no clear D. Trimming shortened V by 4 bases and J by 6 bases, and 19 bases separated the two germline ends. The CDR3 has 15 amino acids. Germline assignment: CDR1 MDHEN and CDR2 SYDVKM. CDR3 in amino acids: CASSSQTQSSSEQYF. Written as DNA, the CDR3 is TGTGCCAGCAGTTCCCAAACCCAATCTAGTTCCGAGCAGTACTTC.

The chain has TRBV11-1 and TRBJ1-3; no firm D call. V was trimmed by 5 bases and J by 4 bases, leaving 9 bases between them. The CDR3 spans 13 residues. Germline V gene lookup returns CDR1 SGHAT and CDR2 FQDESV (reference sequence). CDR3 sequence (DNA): TGTGCCAGCAGCGGGAGCTCCGGAAACACCATATATTTT. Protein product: CASSGSSGNTIYF.

The CDR3 sequence is CASSLGQGVAYEQYF. The CDR3 DNA sequence: TGTGCCAGCAGCCTCGGACAGGGGGTTGCCTACGAGCAGTACTTC. The V gene is TRBV7-2, the J gene TRBJ2-7, with 10 bases aligning to TRBD1. V shed 5 bases, J shed 2 bases, and the junction held 6 bases outside the gene matches. This CDR3 spans 15 amino acids. Germline values: CDR1 SGHTA, CDR2 FQGNSA.

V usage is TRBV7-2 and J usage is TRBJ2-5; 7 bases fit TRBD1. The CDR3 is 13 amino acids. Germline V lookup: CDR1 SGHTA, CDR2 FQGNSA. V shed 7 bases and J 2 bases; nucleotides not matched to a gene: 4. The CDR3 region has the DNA TGTGCCAGCACCCGGGACAGTCAAGAGACCCAGTACTTC. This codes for CASTRDSQETQYF.

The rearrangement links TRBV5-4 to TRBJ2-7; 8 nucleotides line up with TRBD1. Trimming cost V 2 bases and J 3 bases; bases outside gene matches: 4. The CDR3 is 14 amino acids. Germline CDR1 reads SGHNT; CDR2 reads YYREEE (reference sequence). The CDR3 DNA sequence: TGTGCCAGCAGCTTACAGGACAGGGACTACGAGCAGTACTTC. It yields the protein CASSLQDRDYEQYF.

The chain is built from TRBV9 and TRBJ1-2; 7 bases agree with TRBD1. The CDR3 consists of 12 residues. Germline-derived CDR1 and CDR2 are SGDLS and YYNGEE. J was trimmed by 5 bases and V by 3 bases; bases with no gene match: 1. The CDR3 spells CASSETGYGYTF. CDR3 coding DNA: TGTGCCAGCAGCGAGACAGGGTATGGCTACACCTTC.

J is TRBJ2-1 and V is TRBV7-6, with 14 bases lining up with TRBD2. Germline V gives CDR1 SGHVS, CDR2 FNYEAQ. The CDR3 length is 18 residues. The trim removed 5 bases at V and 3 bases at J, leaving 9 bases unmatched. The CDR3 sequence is CASSQRTSGRLSYNEQFF. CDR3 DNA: TGTGCCAGCAGCCAAAGGACTAGCGGGAGGCTTAGCTACAATGAGCAGTTCTTC.

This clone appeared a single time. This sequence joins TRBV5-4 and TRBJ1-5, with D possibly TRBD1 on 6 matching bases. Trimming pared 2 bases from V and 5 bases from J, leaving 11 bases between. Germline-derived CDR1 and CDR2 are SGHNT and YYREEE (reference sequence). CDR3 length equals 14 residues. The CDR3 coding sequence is TGTGCCAGCAGCTTCAGCCCAGGGGATCAGCCCCAGCATTTT. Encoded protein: CASSFSPGDQPQHF.

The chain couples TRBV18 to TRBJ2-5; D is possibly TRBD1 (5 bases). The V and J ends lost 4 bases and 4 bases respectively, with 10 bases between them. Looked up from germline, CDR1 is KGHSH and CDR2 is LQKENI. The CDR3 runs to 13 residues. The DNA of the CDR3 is TGTGCCAGCTCACGGTTCAGGGTAGAGACCCAGTACTTC. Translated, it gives CASSRFRVETQYF.

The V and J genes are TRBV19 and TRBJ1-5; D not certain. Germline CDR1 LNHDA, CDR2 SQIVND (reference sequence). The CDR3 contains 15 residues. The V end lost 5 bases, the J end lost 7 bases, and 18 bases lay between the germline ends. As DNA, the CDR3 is TGTGCCAGTAGTTCAGCGGGAACCATGGGGCAGCCCCAGCATTTT. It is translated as CASSSAGTMGQPQHF.

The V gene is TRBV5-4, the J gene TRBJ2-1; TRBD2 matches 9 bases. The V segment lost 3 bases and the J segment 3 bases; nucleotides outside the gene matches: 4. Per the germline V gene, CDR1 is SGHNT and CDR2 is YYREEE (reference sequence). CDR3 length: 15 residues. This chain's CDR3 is CASSSSSGNYNEQFF. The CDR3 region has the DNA TGTGCCAGCAGCTCATCTAGCGGGAACTACAATGAGCAGTTCTTC.

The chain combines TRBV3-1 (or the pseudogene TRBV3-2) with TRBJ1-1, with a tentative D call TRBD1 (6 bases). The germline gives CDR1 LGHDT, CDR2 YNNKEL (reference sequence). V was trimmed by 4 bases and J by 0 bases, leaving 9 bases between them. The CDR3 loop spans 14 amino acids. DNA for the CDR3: TGTGCCAGCAGCCTCGGACAGATGAACACTGAAGCTTTCTTT. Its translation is CASSLGQMNTEAFF.

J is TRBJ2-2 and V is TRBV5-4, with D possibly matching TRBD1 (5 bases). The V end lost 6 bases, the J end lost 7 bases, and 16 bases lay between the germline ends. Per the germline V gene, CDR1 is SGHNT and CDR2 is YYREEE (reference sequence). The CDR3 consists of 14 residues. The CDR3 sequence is CASNRQGGDGELFF. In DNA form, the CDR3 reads TGTGCCAGCAACCGGCAGGGTGGGGACGGGGAGCTGTTTTTT.

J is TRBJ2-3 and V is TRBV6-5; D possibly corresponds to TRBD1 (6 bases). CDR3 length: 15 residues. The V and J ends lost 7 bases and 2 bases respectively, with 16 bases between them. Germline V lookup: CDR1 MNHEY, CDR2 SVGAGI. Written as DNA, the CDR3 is TGTGCCAGCACCAGAAAGCAGGGGAACACAGATACGCAGTATTTT. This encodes CASTRKQGNTDTQYF.

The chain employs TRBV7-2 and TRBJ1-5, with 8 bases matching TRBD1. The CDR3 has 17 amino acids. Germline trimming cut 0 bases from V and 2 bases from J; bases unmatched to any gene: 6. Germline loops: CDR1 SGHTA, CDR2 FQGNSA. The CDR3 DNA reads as TGTGCCAGCAGCTTAGCGGTACTGACAGGGGGCAATCAGCCCCAGCATTTT. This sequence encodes CASSLAVLTGGNQPQHF.

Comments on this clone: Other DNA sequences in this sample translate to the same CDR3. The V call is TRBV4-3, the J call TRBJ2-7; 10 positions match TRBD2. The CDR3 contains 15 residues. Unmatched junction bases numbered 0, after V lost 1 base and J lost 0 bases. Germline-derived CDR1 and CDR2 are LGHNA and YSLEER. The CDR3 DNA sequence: TGCGCCAGCAGCCAAGGACTAGCGGGCTCCTACGAGCAGTACTTC. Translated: CASSQGLAGSYEQYF.

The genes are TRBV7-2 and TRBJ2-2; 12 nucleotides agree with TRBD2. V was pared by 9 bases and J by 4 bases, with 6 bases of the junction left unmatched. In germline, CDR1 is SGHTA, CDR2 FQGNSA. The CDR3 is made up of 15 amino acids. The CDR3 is CASLGTSGPTGELFF. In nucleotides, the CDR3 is TGTGCCAGTCTAGGGACTAGCGGGCCCACCGGGGAGCTGTTTTTT. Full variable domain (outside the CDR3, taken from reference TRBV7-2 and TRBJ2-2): GAGVSQSPSNKVTEKGKDVELRCDPISGHTALYWYRQSLGQGLEFLIYFQGNSAPDKSGLPSDRFSAERTGGSVSTLTIQRTQQEDSAVYLCASLGTSGPTGELFFGEGSRLTVL.

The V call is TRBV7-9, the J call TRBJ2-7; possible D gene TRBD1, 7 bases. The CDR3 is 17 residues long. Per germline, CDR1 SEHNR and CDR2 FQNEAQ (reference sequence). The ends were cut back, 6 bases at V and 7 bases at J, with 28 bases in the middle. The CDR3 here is CASSPTRGRQGVQEQYF. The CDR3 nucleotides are TGTGCCAGCAGTCCCACGCGGGGCAGACAGGGTGTACAGGAGCAGTACTTC.

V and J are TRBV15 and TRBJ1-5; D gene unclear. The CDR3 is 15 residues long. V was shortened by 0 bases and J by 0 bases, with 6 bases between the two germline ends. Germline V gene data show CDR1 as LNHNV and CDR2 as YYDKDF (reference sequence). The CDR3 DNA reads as TGTGCCACCAGCAGAGAGAGGTATAGCAATCAGCCCCAGCATTTT. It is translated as CATSRERYSNQPQHF.

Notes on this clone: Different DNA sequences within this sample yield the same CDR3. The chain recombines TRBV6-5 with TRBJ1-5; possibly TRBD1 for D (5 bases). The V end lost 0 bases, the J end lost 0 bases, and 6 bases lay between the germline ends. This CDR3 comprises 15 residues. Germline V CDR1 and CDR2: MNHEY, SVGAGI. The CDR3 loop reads CASSYSRDSNQPQHF. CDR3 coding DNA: TGTGCCAGCAGTTACTCCAGGGATAGCAATCAGCCCCAGCATTTT.

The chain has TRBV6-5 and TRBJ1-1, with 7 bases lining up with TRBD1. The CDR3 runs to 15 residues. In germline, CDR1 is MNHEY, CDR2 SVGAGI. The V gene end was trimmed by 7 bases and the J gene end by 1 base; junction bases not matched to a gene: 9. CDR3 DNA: TGTGCCAGCACAAGGACAGGTCTTTCGAACACTGAAGCTTTCTTT. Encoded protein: CASTRTGLSNTEAFF.

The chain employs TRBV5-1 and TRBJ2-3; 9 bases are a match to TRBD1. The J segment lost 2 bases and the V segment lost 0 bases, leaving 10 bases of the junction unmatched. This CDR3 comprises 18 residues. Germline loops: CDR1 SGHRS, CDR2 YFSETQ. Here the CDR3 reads CASSLALTGGQNTDTQYF. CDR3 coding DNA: TGCGCCAGCAGCTTGGCGTTAACAGGGGGCCAAAACACAGATACGCAGTATTTT.

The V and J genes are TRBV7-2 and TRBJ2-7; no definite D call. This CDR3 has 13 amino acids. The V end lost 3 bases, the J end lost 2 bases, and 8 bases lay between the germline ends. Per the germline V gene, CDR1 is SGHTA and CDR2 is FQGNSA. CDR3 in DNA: TGTGCCAGCAGCTTGCGGAACCCCTACGAGCAGTACTTC. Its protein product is CASSLRNPYEQYF.

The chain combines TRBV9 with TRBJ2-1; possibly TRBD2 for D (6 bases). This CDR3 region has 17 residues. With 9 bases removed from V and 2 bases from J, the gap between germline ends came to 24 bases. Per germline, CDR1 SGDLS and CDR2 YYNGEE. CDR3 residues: CAIDLGGGGIPYNEQFF. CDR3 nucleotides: TGTGCCATCGACCTCGGGGGTGGGGGGATCCCCTACAATGAGCAGTTCTTC.

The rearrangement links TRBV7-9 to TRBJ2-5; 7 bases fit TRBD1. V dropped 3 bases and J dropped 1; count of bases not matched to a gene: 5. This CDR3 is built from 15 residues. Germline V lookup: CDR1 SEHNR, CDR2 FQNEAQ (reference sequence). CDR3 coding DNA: TGTGCCAGCAGCTTTGGGACAGTCACCCAAGAGACCCAGTACTTC. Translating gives CASSFGTVTQETQYF.

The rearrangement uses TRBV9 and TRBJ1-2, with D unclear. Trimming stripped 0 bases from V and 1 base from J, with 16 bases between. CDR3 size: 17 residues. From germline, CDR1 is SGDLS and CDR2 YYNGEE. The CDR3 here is CASSVDVESKHNYGYTF. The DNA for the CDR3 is TGTGCCAGCAGCGTAGACGTGGAGTCCAAACATAACTATGGCTACACCTTC.

The CDR3, as DNA: TGTGCCAGCAGTTTGGTACAGGGGGCAGCTGAAGCTTTCTTT. Amino acid sequence: CASSLVQGAAEAFF. The chain couples TRBV28 to TRBJ1-1, with 9 bases lining up with TRBD1. The junction had 5 bases not matched to a gene; V was cut back by 3 bases and J by 6 bases. Per germline, CDR1 MDHEN and CDR2 SYDVKM. This CDR3 region has 14 residues.

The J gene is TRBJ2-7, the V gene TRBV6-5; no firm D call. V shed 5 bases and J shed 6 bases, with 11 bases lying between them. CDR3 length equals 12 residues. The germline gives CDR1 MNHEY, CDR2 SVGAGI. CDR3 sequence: CASSPTLPEQYF. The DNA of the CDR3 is TGTGCCAGCAGTCCCACCCTACCCGAGCAGTACTTC.

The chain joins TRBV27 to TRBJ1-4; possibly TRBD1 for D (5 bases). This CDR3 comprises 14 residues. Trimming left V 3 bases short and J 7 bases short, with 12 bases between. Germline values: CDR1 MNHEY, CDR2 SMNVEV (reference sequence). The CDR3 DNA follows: TGTGCCAGCAGTTTTCGGGGGAGGGGTGAAAAACTGTTTTTT. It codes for CASSFRGRGEKLFF.

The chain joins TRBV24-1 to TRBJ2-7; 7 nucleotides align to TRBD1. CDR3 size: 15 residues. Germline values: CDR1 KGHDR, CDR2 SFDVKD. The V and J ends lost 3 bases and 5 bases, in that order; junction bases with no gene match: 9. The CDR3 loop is CATSDPRGTGDEQYF. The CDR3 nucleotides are TGTGCCACCAGTGATCCCCGCGGAACAGGGGACGAGCAGTACTTC.